One T cell receptor (beta chain) is described in this entry. MiXCR was run by TCRdb on the 5' RACE reads, yielding one entry per CDR3 protein. The sample contains a few hundred thousand distinct CDR3 sequences, around 7% of which appear only once. The V end was cut by 7 bases, the J end by 4 bases, with 19 bases between. This CDR3 has 15 amino acids. Germline V lookup: CDR1 MNHNS, CDR2 SASEGT. This specimen comes from a study of T cells after yellow fever vaccination. This material consisted of PBMCs, taken approximately 40 days after the first yellow fever vaccination. This TCR was recovered from a man aged 18 to 35 who received the YFV17D yellow fever vaccine. The chain recombines TRBV6-1 with TRBJ1-2; D is perhaps TRBD1 (6 bases). The CDR3 spells CASTRRAGAVYGYTF. CDR3 nucleotide sequence: TGTGCCAGCACCAGAAGGGCGGGGGCGGTCTATGGCTACACCTTC.